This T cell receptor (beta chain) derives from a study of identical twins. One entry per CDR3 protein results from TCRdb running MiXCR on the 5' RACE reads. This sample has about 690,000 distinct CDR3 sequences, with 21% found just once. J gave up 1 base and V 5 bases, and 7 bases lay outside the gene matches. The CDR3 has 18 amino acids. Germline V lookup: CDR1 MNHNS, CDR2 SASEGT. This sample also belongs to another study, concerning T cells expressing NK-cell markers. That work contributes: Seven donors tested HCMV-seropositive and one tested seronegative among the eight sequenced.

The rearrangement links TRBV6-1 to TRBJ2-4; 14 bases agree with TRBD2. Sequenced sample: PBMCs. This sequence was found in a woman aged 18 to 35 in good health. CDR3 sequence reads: CASSPWTSGRSAKNIQYF. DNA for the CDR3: TGTGCCAGCAGTCCCTGGACTAGCGGGAGGTCGGCCAAAAACATTCAGTACTTC.